This TCR beta chain was captured by sequencing in a study of response to subunit inactivated influenza vaccine. Study results and limitations: T cells newly recruited by each seasonal influenza vaccination are few, the authors suggested.

Each CDR3 protein is one row after TCRdb ran MiXCR on the RT-PCR reads. Of some 800,000 distinct CDR3 sequences in the sample, 21% were seen once. Points on this clonotype: The antigen is not known.

Sequenced here: PBMCs from blood, sampled around 5 days after vaccination. The receptor comes from a man aged 50 to 59 who received an inactivated influenza vaccine.

The CDR3 DNA is TGTGCCACCCGAGCGGCAGGGGCTCGGAACGAGCAGTACTTC. It is translated as CATRAAGARNEQYF. The J gene is TRBJ2-7, the V gene TRBV24-1; tentatively, D is TRBD1 (6 bases). The V end lost 9 bases, the J end lost 5 bases, and 19 bases lay between the germline ends. Germline CDR1 is KGHDR and CDR2 is SFDVKD. The CDR3 runs to 14 residues.